The 11 T cell receptor beta chains presented below share a single source sample, sequenced in a study of T cells in Graves' hyperthyroidism and ophthalmopathy (dated by TCRdb to between 2018 and 2020). Libraries came from multiplex PCR. TCRdb shows the sequencer as Illumina HiSeq 2000. The TCR beta CDR3 regions were amplified from RNA transcripts. A first-round RT-PCR of the TCR CDR3 used the HTBI primer set with the Qiagen OneStep RT-PCR kit. TCRdb itself trimmed the public reads at Q25 with fastp, ran MiXCR and retained productive beta chains. Each entry merges the rows of one CDR3 protein and shows their most common DNA and genes. The sample data list about 400,000 distinct CDR3 sequences, and around 15% of these were observed just once. The biggest ten clones account for around 28% of the sample. The source material was blood. These receptors were obtained from a man between 50 and 59 years old with Graves' ophthalmopathy.

Ten or more counts support this clonotype. The rearrangement uses TRBV20-1 and TRBJ2-3; D remains ambiguous. The V and J ends lost 2 bases and 2 bases respectively, with 14 bases between them. Germline V gene sequence: CDR1 DFQATT, CDR2 SNEGSKA (reference sequence). The CDR3 has 15 residues. Here the CDR3 DNA reads TGCAGTGCTAGACCACTTGTTGAGAACACAGATACGCAGTATTTT. Amino acid sequence: CSARPLVENTDTQYF.

This clonotype appeared many times. CDR3 coding DNA: TGCGCCAGCAGCCCCAGGACTAGCCGCTACGAGCAGTACTTC. Translating gives CASSPRTSRYEQYF. This chain uses TRBV4-1 with TRBJ2-7; 8 bases are shared with TRBD2. This CDR3 has 14 residues. From germline, CDR1 is MGHRA and CDR2 YSYEKL. Unmatched junction bases numbered 5, after V lost 4 bases and J lost 3 bases.

This clonotype was seen a few times. This chain joins TRBV12-3 or TRBV12-4 and TRBJ1-5, with D possibly matching TRBD1 (5 bases). There are 18 residues in the CDR3. Trimming left V 0 bases short and J 0 bases short, with 15 bases between. CDR3: CASSLAMTGHHSNQPQHF. CDR3 DNA: TGTGCCAGCAGTTTAGCGATGACTGGACACCATAGCAATCAGCCCCAGCATTTT.

This clonotype was counted only a few times. The chain is built from TRBV9 and TRBJ1-4, with D tentatively TRBD1 (5 bases). The V end was cut by 1 base, the J end by 4 bases, with 11 bases between. This CDR3 region has 15 residues. The V gene's germline CDR1 is SGDLS and CDR2 YYNGEE. The CDR3 region has the DNA TGTGCCAGCAGCGTATCCGGGGGAGGTAATGAAAAACTGTTTTTT. Protein product: CASSVSGGGNEKLFF.

The chain couples TRBV28 to TRBJ2-7; 7 bases align to TRBD1. After removal of 3 bases from V and 4 bases from J, the junction contained 6 bases not matched to a gene. There are 14 residues in the CDR3. Per germline, CDR1 MDHEN and CDR2 SYDVKM. CDR3 coding DNA: TGTGCCAGCAGTTTCCTGGGGGACAGATACGAGCAGTACTTC. It codes for CASSFLGDRYEQYF.

Remarks on this clonotype: One junction end does not reproduce the germline sequence, and a read error may be involved. V usage is TRBV7-2 and J usage is TRBJ2-2; D ambiguous. There are 11 residues in the CDR3. Germline values: CDR1 SGHTA, CDR2 FQGNSA. Written as DNA, the CDR3 is TGTGCCGGCAGCTTATTCGGGGAGCTGTTTTTT. It yields the protein CAGSLFGELFF.

A note on this clonotype: A much more abundant neighbour one base away suggests this may be a read error. V usage is TRBV27 and J usage is TRBJ2-1; D call uncertain. The CDR3 is made up of 14 amino acids. Germline lookup yields CDR1 MNHEY and CDR2 SMNVEV (reference sequence). Between the trimmed V and J ends, which lost 2 bases and 1 base, there was a span of 6 bases. The CDR3 nucleotides are TGTGCCAGCAGTTTAGGGTTTTCCTACAATGAGCAGTTCTTC. Protein: CASSLGFSYNEQFF.

This clonotype was seen repeatedly, ten times or more. V usage is TRBV24-1 and J usage is TRBJ2-5; perhaps D is TRBD1 or TRBD2 (5 bases each). V was clipped by 5 bases and J by 5 bases, with 8 bases between them. The CDR3 spans 12 residues. Germline loops: CDR1 KGHDR, CDR2 SFDVKD. In nucleotides, the CDR3 is TGTGCCACCAGTGCCGGGGACGAGACCCAGTACTTC. Its protein is CATSAGDETQYF.

A few counts support this clonotype. The chain links TRBV6-1 to TRBJ1-6, with TRBD1 as a possible D gene (6 bases). This CDR3 is 12 amino acids long. Per the germline V gene, CDR1 is MNHNS and CDR2 is SASEGT. V lost 8 bases and J lost 9, with 11 bases in between. The DNA for the CDR3 is TGTGCCAGCGGGGGCGCGGGTTCACCCCTCCACTTT. Protein: CASGGAGSPLHF.

The rearrangement joins TRBV7-9 to TRBJ2-5; a weak D match, TRBD2 (5 bases). The CDR3 has 12 residues. The germline V gene has CDR1 SEHNR and CDR2 FQNEAQ (reference sequence). Trimming shortened V by 6 bases and J by 5 bases, and 10 bases separated the two germline ends. Here the CDR3 reads CASRTREETQYF. The CDR3 DNA reads as TGTGCCAGCAGAACTAGAGAGGAGACCCAGTACTTC.

The rearrangement links TRBV2 to TRBJ2-7; 9 bases align to TRBD1. The germline V gene has CDR1 SNHLY and CDR2 FYNNEI. CDR3 size: 13 residues. After removal of 7 bases from V and 4 bases from J, the junction contained 5 bases not matched to a gene. CDR3 amino acids: CASNPTGGYEQYF. In DNA, the CDR3 is TGTGCCAGCAATCCGACAGGGGGATACGAGCAGTACTTC.